The T cell receptor (beta chain) described here comes from a study of blood T cell repertoires in COVID-19. As for the study in general: Collection of acute and convalescent COVID-19 samples took place in the United States, Italy and Spain. T cells, B-cell-depleted T cells, or PBMCs provided the cDNA or gDNA that served as material.

TCRdb's table, derived via immunoSEQ multiplex PCR, lists solely in-frame clones and lacks some. The profile shows more than 90,000 clones, 80% to 85% of them singletons. V trimming: 3 bases; J trimming: 2 bases; junction bases outside the gene matches: 3. Germline CDR1 and CDR2: LNHDA and SQIVND (reference sequence). The CDR3 loop spans 14 amino acids. The sequencing sample was made of peripheral blood. The chain recombines TRBV19 with TRBJ1-2; 7 nucleotides agree with TRBD1. This TCR was recovered from a woman in her seventies with acute or convalescent COVID-19. The CDR3 region has the DNA TGTGCCAGTAGTATCGCGACAGGGAACTATGGCTACACCTTC. Translation gives CASSIATGNYGYTF.